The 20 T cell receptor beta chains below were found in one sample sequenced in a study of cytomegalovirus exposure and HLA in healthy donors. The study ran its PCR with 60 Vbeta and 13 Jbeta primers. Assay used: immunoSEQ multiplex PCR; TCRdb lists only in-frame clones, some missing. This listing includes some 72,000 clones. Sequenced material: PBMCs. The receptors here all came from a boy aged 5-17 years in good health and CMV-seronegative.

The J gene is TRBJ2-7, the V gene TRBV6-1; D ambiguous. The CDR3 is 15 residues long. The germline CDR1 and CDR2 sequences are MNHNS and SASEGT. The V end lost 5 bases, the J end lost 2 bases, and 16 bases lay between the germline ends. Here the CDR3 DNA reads TGTGCCAGCAGTCCTCCCAGGAATACTCCCTACGAGCAGTACTTC. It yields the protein CASSPPRNTPYEQYF.

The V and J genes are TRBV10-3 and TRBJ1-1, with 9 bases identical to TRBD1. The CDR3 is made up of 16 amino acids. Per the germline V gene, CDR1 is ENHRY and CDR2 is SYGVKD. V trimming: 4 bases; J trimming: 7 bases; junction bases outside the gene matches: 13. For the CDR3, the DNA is TGTGCCATCAGTGGAGGGACAGGGAGGAAGGCAGGTGAAGCTTTCTTT. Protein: CAISGGTGRKAGEAFF.

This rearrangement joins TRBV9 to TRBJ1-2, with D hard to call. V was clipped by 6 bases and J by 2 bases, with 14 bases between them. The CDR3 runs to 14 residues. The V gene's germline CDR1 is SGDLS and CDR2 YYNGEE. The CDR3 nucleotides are TGTGCCAGCACCGATGGCCCTTTCAACTATGGCTACACCTTC. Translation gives CASTDGPFNYGYTF.

Written as DNA, the CDR3 is TGTGCCAGTAGTATGGGGGGACGATCCGACAATGAGCAGTTCTTC. Amino acid sequence: CASSMGGRSDNEQFF. This chain uses TRBV19 with TRBJ2-1, with D possibly TRBD2 on 6 matching bases. The ends were cut back, 3 bases at V and 5 bases at J, with 14 bases in the middle. Germline CDR1 is LNHDA and CDR2 is SQIVND (reference sequence). There are 15 residues in the CDR3.

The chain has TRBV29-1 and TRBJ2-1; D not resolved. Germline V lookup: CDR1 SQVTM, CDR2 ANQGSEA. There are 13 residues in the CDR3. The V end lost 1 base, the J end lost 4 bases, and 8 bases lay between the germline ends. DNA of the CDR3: TGCAGCGTTGAAGGAGTAATTTACAATGAGCAGTTCTTC. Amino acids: CSVEGVIYNEQFF.

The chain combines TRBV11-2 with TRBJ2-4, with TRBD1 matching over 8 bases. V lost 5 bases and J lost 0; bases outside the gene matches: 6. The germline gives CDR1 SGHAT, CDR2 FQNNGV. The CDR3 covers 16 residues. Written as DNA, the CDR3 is TGTGCCAGCAGCCCACGGACAGGGAGAGCCAAAAACATTCAGTACTTC. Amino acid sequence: CASSPRTGRAKNIQYF.

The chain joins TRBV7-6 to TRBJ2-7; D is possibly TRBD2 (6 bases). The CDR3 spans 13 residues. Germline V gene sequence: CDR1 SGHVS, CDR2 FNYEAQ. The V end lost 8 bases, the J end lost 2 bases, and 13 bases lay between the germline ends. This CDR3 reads CASGGGLAYEQYF. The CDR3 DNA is TGTGCCAGCGGGGGAGGCCTCGCCTACGAGCAGTACTTC. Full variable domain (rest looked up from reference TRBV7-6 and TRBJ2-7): GAGVSQSPRYKVTKRGQDVALRCDPISGHVSLYWYRQALGQGPEFLTYFNYEAQQDKSGLPNDRFSAERPEGSISTLTIQRTEQRDSAMYRCASGGGLAYEQYFGPGTRLTVT.

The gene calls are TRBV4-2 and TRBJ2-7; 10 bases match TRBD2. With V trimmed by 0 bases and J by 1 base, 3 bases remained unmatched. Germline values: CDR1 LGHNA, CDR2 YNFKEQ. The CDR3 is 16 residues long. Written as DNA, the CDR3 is TGTGCCAGCAGCCAAGACCTAGCGGGAGTTTCCTACGAGCAGTACTTC. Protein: CASSQDLAGVSYEQYF.

The CDR3 region has the DNA TGTGCCAGCGGGGAACAGGGAAAACCCACTGAAGCTTTCTTT. Translation: CASGEQGKPTEAFF. The rearrangement uses TRBV6-5 and TRBJ1-1; weak D call: TRBD1 (6 bases). V lost 8 bases, J lost 4 bases, and 17 bases lay in between. This CDR3 is built from 14 residues. Per the germline V gene, CDR1 is MNHEY and CDR2 is SVGAGI.

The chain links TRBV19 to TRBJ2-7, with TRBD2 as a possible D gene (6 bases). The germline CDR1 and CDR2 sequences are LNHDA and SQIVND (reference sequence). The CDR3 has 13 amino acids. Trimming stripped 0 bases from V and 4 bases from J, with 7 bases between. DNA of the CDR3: TGTGCCAGTAGTATAGACGGGGGTTACGAGCAGTACTTC. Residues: CASSIDGGYEQYF.

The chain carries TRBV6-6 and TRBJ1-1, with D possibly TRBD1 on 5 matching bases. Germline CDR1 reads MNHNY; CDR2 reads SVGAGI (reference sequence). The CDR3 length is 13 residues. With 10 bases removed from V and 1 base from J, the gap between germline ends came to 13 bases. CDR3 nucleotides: TGTGCCACCTGGACACACACGAACACTGAAGCTTTCTTT. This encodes CATWTHTNTEAFF.

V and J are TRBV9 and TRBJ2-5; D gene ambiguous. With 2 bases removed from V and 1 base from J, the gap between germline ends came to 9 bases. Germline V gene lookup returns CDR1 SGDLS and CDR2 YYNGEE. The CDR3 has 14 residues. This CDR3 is CASSVNTVQETQYF. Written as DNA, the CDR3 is TGTGCCAGCAGCGTCAATACGGTCCAAGAGACCCAGTACTTC.

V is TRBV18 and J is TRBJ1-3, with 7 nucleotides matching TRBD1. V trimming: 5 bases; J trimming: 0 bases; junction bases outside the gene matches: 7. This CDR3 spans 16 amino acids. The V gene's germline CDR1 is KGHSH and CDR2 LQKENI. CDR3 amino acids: CASSSRGQSSGNTIYF. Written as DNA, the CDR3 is TGTGCCAGCTCATCCCGGGGACAGAGCTCTGGAAACACCATATATTTT.

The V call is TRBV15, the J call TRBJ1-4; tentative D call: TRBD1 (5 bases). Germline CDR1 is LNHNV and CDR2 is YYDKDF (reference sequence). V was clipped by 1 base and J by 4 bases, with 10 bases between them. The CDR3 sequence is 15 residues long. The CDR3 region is CATSRVGALNEKLFF. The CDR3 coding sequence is TGTGCCACCAGCAGAGTAGGGGCCCTTAATGAAAAACTGTTTTTT.

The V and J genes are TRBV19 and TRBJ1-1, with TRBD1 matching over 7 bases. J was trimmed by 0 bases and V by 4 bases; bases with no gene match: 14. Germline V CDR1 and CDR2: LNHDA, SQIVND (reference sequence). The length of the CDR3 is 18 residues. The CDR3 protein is CASSTEPPGQTMNTEAFF. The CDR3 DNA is TGTGCCAGTAGTACCGAACCACCGGGACAGACGATGAACACTGAAGCTTTCTTT.

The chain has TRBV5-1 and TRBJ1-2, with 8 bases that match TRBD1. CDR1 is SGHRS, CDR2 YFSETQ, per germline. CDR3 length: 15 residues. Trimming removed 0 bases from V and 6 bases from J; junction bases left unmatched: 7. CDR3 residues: CASSLGDRYTDGYTF. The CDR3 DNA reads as TGCGCCAGCAGCTTGGGGGACAGGTATACCGATGGCTACACCTTC.

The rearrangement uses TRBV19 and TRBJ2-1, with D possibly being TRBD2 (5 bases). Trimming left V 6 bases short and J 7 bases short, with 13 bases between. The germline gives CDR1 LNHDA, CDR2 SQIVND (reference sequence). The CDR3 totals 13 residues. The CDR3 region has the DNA TGTGCCAGTAGAACCCTACCGGGGAATGAGCAGTTCTTC. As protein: CASRTLPGNEQFF.

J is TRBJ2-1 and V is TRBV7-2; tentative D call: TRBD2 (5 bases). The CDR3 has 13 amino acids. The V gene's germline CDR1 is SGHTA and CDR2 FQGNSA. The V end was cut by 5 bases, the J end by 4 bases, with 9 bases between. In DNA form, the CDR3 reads TGTGCCAGCAGCCCCTGGACTTACAATGAGCAGTTCTTC. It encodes CASSPWTYNEQFF.

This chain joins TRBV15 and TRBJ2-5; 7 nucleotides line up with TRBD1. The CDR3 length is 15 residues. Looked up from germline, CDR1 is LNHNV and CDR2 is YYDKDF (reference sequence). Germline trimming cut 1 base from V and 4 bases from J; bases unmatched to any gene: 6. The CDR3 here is CATSRGRGWGETQYF. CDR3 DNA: TGTGCCACCAGCAGAGGCAGGGGGTGGGGAGAGACCCAGTACTTC.

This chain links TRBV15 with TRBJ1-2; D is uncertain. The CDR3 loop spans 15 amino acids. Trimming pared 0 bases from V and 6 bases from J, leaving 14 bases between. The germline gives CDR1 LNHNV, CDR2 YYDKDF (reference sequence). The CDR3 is CATSREGSPRDGYTF. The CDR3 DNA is TGTGCCACCAGCAGAGAGGGCAGTCCGAGAGATGGCTACACCTTC.